The clone carrying this T cell receptor (beta chain) was counted many times. The sample comes from a study of early T cells in non-severe SARS-CoV-2 infection. TCRdb used MiXCR to reprocess the 5' RACE reads, holding one entry per CDR3 protein. Of about 38,000 distinct CDR3 sequences in the sample, roughly 6.8% were seen once. Germline V lookup: CDR1 DFQATT, CDR2 SNEGSKA (reference sequence). The CDR3 extends over 14 amino acids. Trimming cost V 3 bases and J 2 bases; bases outside gene matches: 2. This clonotype originated in an adult who was a healthcare worker with PCR-confirmed SARS-CoV-2 infection or an uninfected control (not recorded which). J is TRBJ1-5 and V is TRBV20-1; 9 nucleotides agree with TRBD1. The specimen comprised whole blood, sampled at baseline. DNA for the CDR3: TGCAGTGCTAGGGGACAGGGCGGCAATCAGCCCCAGCATTTT. Residues: CSARGQGGNQPQHF.